This T cell receptor (beta chain) was documented in a study of CD8+CD57+ T cells in acquired aplastic anemia. Study-level background: DNA from sorted CD4+ and CD8+ cells averaged roughly 3.4 ug. For CD4+ cells, healthy donors had an average of roughly 11 million reads.

CDR3 and TCR beta VDJ profiling relied on a genomic DNA template. One entry per CDR3 protein, called by TCRdb with MiXCR from the reads. The sample includes around 180,000 distinct CDR3 sequences, roughly 63% of them seen just once. V was cut by 1 base and J by 1 base, with 4 bases left in between. Germline V gives CDR1 DFQATT, CDR2 SNEGSKA (reference sequence). The CDR3 is made up of 12 amino acids. Notes on this clonotype: The antigen is unknown.

The study, taken as a whole, reports: CD8+ Simpson's diversity showed no significant patient-control difference. Some 31 CD8+ CDR3 sequences were shared between patients and controls.

This chain joins TRBV20-1 and TRBJ1-1; D not resolved. The sample consisted of sorted CD4+, CD8+, or CD8+CD57+ T cells (not recorded which) from PBMCs. The receptor was isolated from a human donor in good health. The CDR3 is CSARGPNTEAFF. The CDR3 coding sequence is TGCAGTGCTAGAGGCCCGAACACTGAAGCTTTCTTT.